Presented here are 9 T cell receptor beta chains from one specimen sequenced in a study of blood T cell repertoires in COVID-19. Assay: immunoSEQ multiplex PCR; the TCRdb copy retains only in-frame clones and omits some. The sample has some 200,000 clones, roughly 79% seen once; the top ten hold about 8.9%. The material sequenced was PBMCs or T cells enriched from blood (not recorded which). These receptors originate from a woman in her 50s with acute COVID-19.

The chain recombines TRBV7-9 with TRBJ2-5; weak D call: TRBD1 (6 bases). The CDR3 runs to 14 residues. Trimming took off 3 bases at V and 2 bases at J, with 10 bases between the two ends. Looked up from germline, CDR1 is SEHNR and CDR2 is FQNEAQ (reference sequence). The CDR3 DNA follows: TGTGCCAGCAGCTTTGCCGACAGGCAAGAGACCCAGTACTTC. Translated: CASSFADRQETQYF.

This sequence joins TRBV4-2 and TRBJ1-1; D gene unclear. The V end lost 0 bases, the J end lost 9 bases, and 11 bases lay between the germline ends. Germline lookup yields CDR1 LGHNA and CDR2 YNFKEQ. The CDR3 runs 13 residues. CDR3 region: CASSQDYAKQAFF. The DNA for the CDR3 is TGTGCCAGCAGCCAAGACTACGCGAAGCAAGCTTTCTTT.

This clone turned up a few times. The chain uses TRBV21-1 and TRBJ2-7; the D call in the table, TRBD1, was not verified against the DNA. TRBV21-1 is given as a pseudogene. The CDR3 contains 14 residues. The CDR3: CASSTVLRQAQQYF. CDR3 coding DNA: TGTGCCAGCAGCACAGTCCTAAGACAGGCTCAGCAGTACTTC.

This clone was recorded a few times. V gene TRBV11-2 combines with J gene TRBJ2-2; D call uncertain. Trimming removed 1 base at V and 4 bases at J, with 10 bases between. The length of the CDR3 is 15 residues. CDR1 and CDR2 (germline): SGHAT, FQNNGV. CDR3 residues: CASSLGRQITGELFF. Written as DNA, the CDR3 is TGTGCCAGCAGCTTAGGTCGTCAGATCACCGGGGAGCTGTTTTTT.

The gene calls are TRBV19 and TRBJ2-6; D is possibly TRBD2 (6 bases). Germline V gives CDR1 LNHDA, CDR2 SQIVND (reference sequence). V lost 3 bases to trimming and J lost 2 bases, with 11 bases between them. This CDR3 spans 16 amino acids. DNA of the CDR3: TGTGCCAGTAGTATTAGGGCTAGCGCTGGGGCCAACGTCCTGACTTTC. This gives the protein CASSIRASAGANVLTF.

The chain links TRBV15 to TRBJ2-1; 9 bases are a match to TRBD2. This CDR3 spans 16 amino acids. Germline values: CDR1 LNHNV, CDR2 YYDKDF (reference sequence). The V and J ends lost 1 base and 6 bases, in that order; junction bases with no gene match: 7. CDR3 loop: CATSRVFAGGRNEQFF. The CDR3 bases are TGTGCCACCAGCAGAGTATTTGCGGGAGGGCGCAATGAGCAGTTCTTC.

This chain's CDR3 is CASSLPKGVGTDTQYF. In DNA form, the CDR3 reads TGTGCCAGTAGTTTACCGAAGGGGGTCGGCACAGATACGCAGTATTTT. The gene calls are TRBV19 and TRBJ2-3, with D possibly being TRBD1 (6 bases). CDR1 is LNHDA, CDR2 SQIVND, per germline (reference sequence). This CDR3 has 16 residues. V shed 5 bases and J shed 1 base, with 16 bases lying between them.

The chain employs TRBV7-9 and TRBJ2-4; 10 positions agree with TRBD2. The junction had 3 bases not matched to a gene; V was cut back by 1 base and J by 0 bases. Germline CDR1 SEHNR, CDR2 FQNEAQ (reference sequence). This CDR3 is 17 amino acids long. The CDR3 loop is CASSLGTSGIAKNIQYF. The CDR3, as DNA: TGTGCCAGCAGCTTAGGGACTAGCGGAATAGCCAAAAACATTCAGTACTTC.

CDR3 nucleotide sequence: TGTGCCAGCCTAAAACTACGGACAGGGGGAGACGATACGCAGTATTTT. Amino acid sequence: CASLKLRTGGDDTQYF. This sequence joins TRBV5-5 and TRBJ2-3; 10 nucleotides match TRBD1. Germline CDR1 and CDR2: SGHKS and YYEKEE (reference sequence). The CDR3 runs to 16 residues. The trim removed 7 bases at V and 6 bases at J, leaving 14 bases unmatched.